This T cell receptor (beta chain) was sequenced in a study of CD8 T cells in ankylosing spondylitis. This CDR3 is built from 12 residues. The germline CDR1 and CDR2 sequences are DFQATT and SNEGSKA (reference sequence). Trimming removed 3 bases from V and 5 bases from J, with 11 bases in between. Study-level points and caveats: One TCR beta motif, made up of about 8 highly homologous variants, appeared characteristic of ankylosing spondylitis blood.

TCRdb ran MiXCR on the 5' RACE reads and lists one entry per CDR3 protein. This sample yields some 840,000 distinct CDR3 sequences, of which roughly 12% are seen a single time; 0.51% belongs to the top ten. For this clonotype: The antigen is not known.

The rearrangement links TRBV20-1 to TRBJ2-7; possibly TRBD2 for D (6 bases). The sample consisted of blood, either unsorted or a sorted T cell fraction (not recorded which). This TCR was sampled from a male donor with ankylosing spondylitis. CDR3 in DNA: TGCAGTGCTAGGACGGGGGTCCACGAGCAGTACTTC. As protein: CSARTGVHEQYF.